The 29 T cell receptor beta chains listed next were all sequenced from one sample in a study of beta chain features in type 1 diabetes. cDNA synthesis used the whole RNA isolate, giving expressed TCRB sequences. Some clones are missing from TCRdb's copy, which holds only in-frame ones; the method was immunoSEQ multiplex PCR. In the table there are roughly 610,000 clones, 15% of which are singletons. The sample consisted of naive CD4+ T cells from blood. All receptors come from a man aged 18 to 30 in good health.

This clone came up a few times. J is TRBJ2-7 and V is TRBV5-1; 7 nucleotides agree with TRBD1. The germline CDR1 and CDR2 sequences are SGHRS and YFSETQ. The ends lost 3 bases at V and 3 bases at J; junction bases unmatched: 3. The CDR3 runs 13 residues. The CDR3 nucleotides are TGCGCCAGCAGCTCGGGACAGATCTACGAGCAGTACTTC. Residues: CASSSGQIYEQYF.

There are a few counts of this clone. The rearrangement links TRBV9 to TRBJ2-3; tentative D call: TRBD2 (6 bases). With 2 bases removed from V and 4 bases from J, the gap between germline ends came to 17 bases. This CDR3 contains 16 residues. Germline CDR1 and CDR2: SGDLS and YYNGEE. The CDR3 sequence: CASSVNLLGGADTQYF. The DNA of the CDR3 is TGTGCCAGCAGCGTCAACCTTTTGGGCGGGGCAGATACGCAGTATTTT.

A single count supports this clone. This chain uses TRBV15 with TRBJ2-7, with D unclear. The CDR3 runs to 13 residues. Germline V gene sequence: CDR1 LNHNV, CDR2 YYDKDF (reference sequence). Trimming stripped 0 bases from V and 2 bases from J, with 5 bases between. The CDR3 sequence: CATSRDIPYEQYF. The DNA of the CDR3 is TGTGCCACCAGCAGAGACATTCCCTACGAGCAGTACTTC.

This clone was observed a handful of times. Here the CDR3 reads CSVAYQKNEAFF. The CDR3 coding sequence is TGCAGCGTTGCATATCAGAAAAATGAAGCTTTCTTT. J is TRBJ1-1 and V is TRBV29-1; D unresolved. Trimming took 4 bases from V and 7 from J, leaving 13 bases between them. Per germline, CDR1 SQVTM and CDR2 ANQGSEA. The CDR3 extends over 12 amino acids.

This clone appeared a few times. The rearrangement links TRBV5-1 to TRBJ2-7, with no clear D. V was cut by 0 bases and J by 6 bases, with 10 bases left in between. The CDR3 covers 13 residues. Germline V gene data show CDR1 as SGHRS and CDR2 as YFSETQ. CDR3 residues: CASSLDQRGEQYF. CDR3 bases: TGCGCCAGCAGCTTGGATCAGAGAGGCGAGCAGTACTTC.

The V gene is TRBV20-1, the J gene TRBJ1-2; D might be TRBD1 (6 bases). Germline CDR1 is DFQATT and CDR2 is SNEGSKA (reference sequence). V was pared by 8 bases and J by 8 bases, with 15 bases between. The length of the CDR3 is 11 residues. The CDR3 region is CSTPGAAGYTF. The DNA for the CDR3 is TGCAGTACCCCGGGGGCGGCAGGCTACACCTTC.

This clone has just a few counts. The V call is TRBV23-1, the J call TRBJ1-3, with a tentative D call TRBD1 (6 bases). TRBV23-1 counts as an open reading frame of uncertain function. Trimming took 4 bases from V and 1 from J, leaving 38 bases between them. The CDR3 runs 24 residues. CDR3 region: CASSRDTEYRAYLDLGISGNTIYF. The CDR3 nucleotides are TGCGCCAGCAGTCGGGACACCGAGTACCGGGCATATCTGGATCTGGGCATATCTGGAAACACCATATATTTT.

The chain links TRBV15 to TRBJ2-7, with 7 nucleotides matching TRBD1. Per the germline V gene, CDR1 is LNHNV and CDR2 is YYDKDF (reference sequence). This CDR3 region has 13 residues. V lost 5 bases, J lost 12 bases, and 13 bases stayed unmatched. The CDR3 nucleotides read TGTGCCACCAGCGTAGGGACAGTGGACTCGAGGTACTTC. Protein sequence: CATSVGTVDSRYF.

This chain uses TRBV28 with TRBJ1-2; no definite D call. This CDR3 contains 15 residues. Between the trimmed V and J ends, which lost 7 bases and 6 bases, there was a span of 21 bases. Germline V gene data show CDR1 as MDHEN and CDR2 as SYDVKM. CDR3 coding DNA: TGTGCCAGCACCCCCGAACGCCTAGTGAGGGATGGCTACACCTTC. As protein: CASTPERLVRDGYTF.

The chain is built from TRBV29-1 and TRBJ2-5; TRBD2 matches 10 bases. Germline-derived CDR1 and CDR2 are SQVTM and ANQGSEA. The CDR3 contains 13 residues. The trim removed 4 bases at V and 5 bases at J, leaving 4 bases unmatched. The CDR3 coding sequence is TGCAGCGTTGCTAGCGGGAGTGGGGAGACCCAGTACTTC. It specifies CSVASGSGETQYF.

This chain links TRBV7-2 with TRBJ1-1, with 7 bases matching TRBD1. CDR1 is SGHTA, CDR2 FQGNSA, per germline. V was clipped by 5 bases and J by 5 bases; unmatched bases: 5. The CDR3 spans 13 residues. This CDR3 reads CASSVGQSTEAFF. The CDR3 DNA is TGTGCCAGCAGCGTGGGACAGTCGACTGAAGCTTTCTTT.

The J gene is TRBJ1-4, the V gene TRBV27; a weak D match, TRBD1 (5 bases). The CDR3 runs to 14 residues. Germline CDR1 reads MNHEY; CDR2 reads SMNVEV (reference sequence). Trimming took 3 bases from V and 7 from J, leaving 12 bases between them. CDR3 bases: TGTGCCAGCAGTTTTGACAGCCGAGGTGAAAAACTGTTTTTT. Translated, it gives CASSFDSRGEKLFF.

This clone was observed a few times. The chain employs TRBV28 and TRBJ2-7, with D perhaps matching TRBD1 (5 bases). Between the trimmed V and J ends, which lost 0 bases and 3 bases, there was a span of 12 bases. The CDR3 length is 15 residues. Germline-derived CDR1 and CDR2 are MDHEN and SYDVKM. In nucleotides, the CDR3 is TGTGCCAGCAGTTTATGGGGCAGGGCCTACTACGAGCAGTACTTC. This encodes CASSLWGRAYYEQYF.

V usage is TRBV4-1 and J usage is TRBJ2-7; tentative D call: TRBD1 (6 bases). This CDR3 region has 17 residues. CDR1 and CDR2 from the germline V gene are MGHRA and YSYEKL. Trimming took off 2 bases at V and 0 bases at J, with 17 bases between the two ends. The CDR3 reads CASSQRGMSGSSYEQYF. DNA of the CDR3: TGCGCCAGCAGCCAAAGGGGGATGAGCGGCTCCTCCTACGAGCAGTACTTC.

This clone was observed a single time. V gene TRBV4-2 combines with J gene TRBJ1-2; D gene unclear. Germline CDR1 LGHNA, CDR2 YNFKEQ. V lost 3 bases, J lost 3 bases, and 20 bases lay in between. The CDR3 runs to 17 residues. The DNA of the CDR3 is TGTGCCAGCAGCCACCATAAATCGGCCAGTTCCTACTATGGCTACACCTTC. Its translation is CASSHHKSASSYYGYTF.

This clone was detected a few times. The chain employs TRBV7-8 and TRBJ2-3; no firm D call. The CDR3 is made up of 16 amino acids. Trimming took 1 base from V and 1 from J, leaving 12 bases between them. Germline values: CDR1 SGHVS, CDR2 FQNEAQ. CDR3 residues: CASSLVSTDRTDTQYF. Written as DNA, the CDR3 is TGTGCCAGCAGCTTAGTTAGCACGGATCGCACAGATACGCAGTATTTT.

This clone has ten or more counts. J is TRBJ2-5 and V is TRBV7-9, with 7 bases matching TRBD2. The CDR3 loop spans 14 amino acids. The V and J ends lost 6 bases and 5 bases, in that order; junction bases with no gene match: 9. Germline assignment: CDR1 SEHNR and CDR2 FQNEAQ (reference sequence). CDR3 region: CASSRLPGGETQYF. In DNA, the CDR3 is TGTGCCAGCAGTCGGCTGCCGGGGGGTGAGACCCAGTACTTC.

The chain recombines TRBV5-1 with TRBJ1-4, with TRBD1 as a possible D gene (6 bases). CDR3 length equals 14 residues. Trimming took 4 bases from V and 3 from J, leaving 10 bases between them. The V gene's germline CDR1 is SGHRS and CDR2 YFSETQ. The CDR3 region is CASSPQGPNEKLFF. The CDR3 DNA reads as TGCGCCAGCAGCCCGCAGGGGCCTAATGAAAAACTGTTTTTT.

The table lists this clone with a few counts. The J gene is TRBJ2-3, the V gene TRBV30; TRBD2 is a possible D gene (6 bases). The CDR3 runs 15 residues. Per the germline V gene, CDR1 is GTSNPN and CDR2 is SVGIG (reference sequence). Trimming removed 4 bases from V and 3 bases from J, with 17 bases in between. In DNA, the CDR3 is TGTGCCTGGACTATTGGGACGGGGAGGACAGATACGCAGTATTTT. Translating it yields CAWTIGTGRTDTQYF. Together with reference TRBV30 and TRBJ2-3, the CDR3 gives the full variable domain: SQTIHQWPATLVQPVGSPLSLECTVEGTSNPNLYWYRQAAGRGLQLLFYSVGIGQISSEVPQNLSASRPQDRQFILSSKKLLLSDSGFYLCAWTIGTGRTDTQYFGPGTRLTVL.

This clone occurred a few times. One end of the junction is discordant with germline, which a read error may explain. The chain combines TRBV7-7 with TRBJ2-1; 9 bases align to TRBD1. This CDR3 has 13 amino acids. Germline V gene data show CDR1 as SSHAT and CDR2 as FNYEAQ (reference sequence). CDR3 region: CASSMDRGNEQFF. The CDR3 nucleotides are TGTGCTAGCAGCATGGACAGGGGAAATGAGCAGTTCTTC.

As concerns this clone: Other DNA sequences of this sample code for an identical CDR3. The chain has TRBV29-1 and TRBJ2-7; D remains unclear. Germline V lookup: CDR1 SQVTM, CDR2 ANQGSEA. Trimming shortened V by 5 bases and J by 2 bases, and 10 bases separated the two germline ends. CDR3 length: 12 residues. The DNA of the CDR3 is TGCAGCGTTTCCAGGTCCCCCTACGAGCAGTACTTC. It yields the protein CSVSRSPYEQYF.

V usage is TRBV5-1 and J usage is TRBJ2-7; TRBD1 is a possible D gene (5 bases). The germline gives CDR1 SGHRS, CDR2 YFSETQ. The CDR3 sequence is 16 residues long. Trimming took off 6 bases at V and 3 bases at J, with 22 bases between the two ends. CDR3 DNA sequence: TGCGCCAGCACCCTGACAGAGCCAAAAGGCCGCTACGAGCAGTACTTC. Its protein is CASTLTEPKGRYEQYF. Full variable domain (rest looked up from reference TRBV5-1 and TRBJ2-7): KAGVTQTPRYLIKTRGQQVTLSCSPISGHRSVSWYQQTPGQGLQFLFEYFSETQRNKGNFPGRFSGRQFSNSRSEMNVSTLELGDSALYLCASTLTEPKGRYEQYFGPGTRLTVT.

The chain couples TRBV6-6 to TRBJ2-3; TRBD2 agrees at 8 bases. The CDR3 sequence is 14 residues long. The germline V gene has CDR1 MNHNY and CDR2 SVGAGI (reference sequence). With V trimmed by 6 bases and J by 4 bases, 6 bases remained unmatched. CDR3 nucleotides: TGTGCCAGCAGCCTTTCGCGGGGGGCAGATACGCAGTATTTT. Residues: CASSLSRGADTQYF.

This clone was observed a few times. The CDR3 coding sequence is TGTGCCAGCACTCCGAGGACAGTTAGTCAGCCCCAGCATTTT. Protein product: CASTPRTVSQPQHF. The J gene is TRBJ1-5, the V gene TRBV6-5; D might be TRBD1 (6 bases). V lost 7 bases, J lost 6 bases, and 16 bases lay in between. Germline-derived CDR1 and CDR2 are MNHEY and SVGAGI. The CDR3 extends over 14 amino acids.

The chain links TRBV7-2 to TRBJ1-3; D is perhaps TRBD1 (5 bases). Germline V gives CDR1 SGHTA, CDR2 FQGNSA. V lost 2 bases to trimming and J lost 7 bases, with 15 bases between them. This CDR3 has 15 residues. In nucleotides, the CDR3 is TGTGCCAGCAGCTTAACCCGGGACTATTTTAACACCATATATTTT. It yields the protein CASSLTRDYFNTIYF.

This clone was seen once. The rearrangement uses TRBV2 and TRBJ2-1; D is ambiguous. Germline CDR1 reads SNHLY; CDR2 reads FYNNEI. This CDR3 has 13 amino acids. Trimming removed 8 bases from V and 3 bases from J, with 11 bases in between. The CDR3 nucleotides read TGTGCCAGCTCTTATGGCAGCTACAATGAGCAGTTCTTC. Translating gives CASSYGSYNEQFF.

The chain combines TRBV5-1 with TRBJ2-1; TRBD2 aligns across 14 bases. This CDR3 comprises 17 residues. CDR1 and CDR2 (germline): SGHRS, YFSETQ. V shed 4 bases and J 1 base; nucleotides not matched to a gene: 4. The CDR3 DNA follows: TGCGCCAGCAGCGAGGGGACTAGCGGGAGTTCCTACAATGAGCAGTTCTTC. Protein product: CASSEGTSGSSYNEQFF.

J is TRBJ2-5 and V is TRBV4-3; weak D call: TRBD1 (6 bases). The tail of the sequence fits TRBJ2-7 better, so the J call may be wrong. Germline V CDR1 and CDR2: LGHNA, YSLEER. The CDR3 extends over 16 amino acids. The DNA of the CDR3 is TGCGCCAGCAGCCAAGGGACAGTTGGGTCGACCTACGAGCAGTACTTC. Amino acids: CASSQGTVGSTYEQYF.

The chain employs TRBV4-3 and TRBJ2-7; perhaps TRBD1 as D (5 bases). Germline lookup yields CDR1 LGHNA and CDR2 YSLEER. The CDR3 loop spans 16 amino acids. Trimming pared 6 bases from V and 0 bases from J, leaving 18 bases between. CDR3 sequence (DNA): TGCGCCAGCAGTTTTGGGGTGGGGCGGTTCTCCTACGAGCAGTACTTC. Encoded protein: CASSFGVGRFSYEQYF.